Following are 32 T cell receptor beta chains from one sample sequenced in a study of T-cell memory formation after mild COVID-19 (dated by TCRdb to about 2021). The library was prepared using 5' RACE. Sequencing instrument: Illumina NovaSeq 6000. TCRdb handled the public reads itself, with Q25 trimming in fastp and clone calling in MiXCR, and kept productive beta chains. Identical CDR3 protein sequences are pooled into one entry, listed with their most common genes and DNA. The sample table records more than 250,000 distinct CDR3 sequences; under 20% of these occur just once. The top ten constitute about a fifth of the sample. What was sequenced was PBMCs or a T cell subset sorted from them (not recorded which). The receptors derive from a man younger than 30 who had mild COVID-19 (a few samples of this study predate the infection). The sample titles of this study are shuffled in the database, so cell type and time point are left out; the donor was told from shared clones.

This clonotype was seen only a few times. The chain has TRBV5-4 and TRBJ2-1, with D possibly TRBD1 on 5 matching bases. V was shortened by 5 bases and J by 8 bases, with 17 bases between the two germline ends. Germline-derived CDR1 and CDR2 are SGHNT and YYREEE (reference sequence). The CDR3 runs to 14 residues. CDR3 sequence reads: CASSQGEVMDEQFF. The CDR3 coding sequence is TGTGCCAGCAGTCAGGGTGAGGTTATGGATGAGCAGTTCTTC.

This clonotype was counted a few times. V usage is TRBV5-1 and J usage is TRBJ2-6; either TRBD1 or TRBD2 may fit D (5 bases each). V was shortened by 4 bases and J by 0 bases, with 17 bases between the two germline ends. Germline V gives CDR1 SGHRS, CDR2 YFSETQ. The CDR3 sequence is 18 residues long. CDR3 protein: CASSPMPGPNSGANVLTF. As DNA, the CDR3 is TGCGCCAGCAGCCCGATGCCGGGACCAAACTCTGGGGCCAACGTCCTGACTTTC.

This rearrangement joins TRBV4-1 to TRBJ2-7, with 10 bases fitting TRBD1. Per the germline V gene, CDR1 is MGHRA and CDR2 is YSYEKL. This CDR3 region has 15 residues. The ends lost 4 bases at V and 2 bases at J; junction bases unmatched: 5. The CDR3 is CASSPDGTGAYEQYF. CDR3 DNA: TGCGCCAGCAGCCCAGACGGGACAGGGGCCTACGAGCAGTACTTC.

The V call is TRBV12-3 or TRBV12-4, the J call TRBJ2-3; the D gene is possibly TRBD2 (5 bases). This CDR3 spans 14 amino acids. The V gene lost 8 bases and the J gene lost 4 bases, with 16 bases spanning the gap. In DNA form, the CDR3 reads TGTGCCAGCGCCGGACTCGGATACGCAGATACGCAGTATTTT. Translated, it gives CASAGLGYADTQYF.

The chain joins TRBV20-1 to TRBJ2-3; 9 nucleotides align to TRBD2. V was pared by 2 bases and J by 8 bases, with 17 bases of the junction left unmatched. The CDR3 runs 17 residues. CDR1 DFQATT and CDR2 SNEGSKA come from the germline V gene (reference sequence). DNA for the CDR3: TGCAGTGCTAGATGGGATAGCGGGGGTCAAGGTTGGAGTACGCAGTATTTT. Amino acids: CSARWDSGGQGWSTQYF.

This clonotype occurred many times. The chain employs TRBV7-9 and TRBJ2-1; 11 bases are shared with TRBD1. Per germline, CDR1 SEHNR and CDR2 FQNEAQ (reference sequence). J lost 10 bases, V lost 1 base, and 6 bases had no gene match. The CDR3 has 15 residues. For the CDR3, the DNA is TGTGCCAGCAGCTTAGTGGGACAGGGGGGCCCAGAGCAGTTCTTC. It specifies CASSLVGQGGPEQFF.

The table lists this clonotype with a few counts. CDR3 sequence (DNA): TGTGCCAGCAGCTCATGGGGTGGCCCCTACAATGAGCAGTTCTTC. The encoded protein is CASSSWGGPYNEQFF. The chain employs TRBV11-2 and TRBJ2-1; D ambiguous. This CDR3 spans 15 amino acids. Trimming cost V 4 bases and J 2 bases, with 12 bases left between them. Germline CDR1 is SGHAT and CDR2 is FQNNGV.

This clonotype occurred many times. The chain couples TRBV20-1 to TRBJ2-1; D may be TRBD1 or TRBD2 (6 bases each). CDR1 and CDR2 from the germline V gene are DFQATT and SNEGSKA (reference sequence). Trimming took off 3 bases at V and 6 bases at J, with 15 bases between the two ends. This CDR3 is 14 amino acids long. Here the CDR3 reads CSARPGGLANEQFF. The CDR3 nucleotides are TGCAGTGCTAGGCCCGGGGGCTTGGCCAATGAGCAGTTCTTC.

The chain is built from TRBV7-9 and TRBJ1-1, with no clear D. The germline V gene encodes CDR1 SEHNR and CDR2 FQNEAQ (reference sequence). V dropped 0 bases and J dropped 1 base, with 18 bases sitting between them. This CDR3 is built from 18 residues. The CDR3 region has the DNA TGTGCCAGCAGCTTAGCCTCTTCCGGACGCCGTAAGAACACTGAAGCTTTCTTT. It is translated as CASSLASSGRRKNTEAFF.

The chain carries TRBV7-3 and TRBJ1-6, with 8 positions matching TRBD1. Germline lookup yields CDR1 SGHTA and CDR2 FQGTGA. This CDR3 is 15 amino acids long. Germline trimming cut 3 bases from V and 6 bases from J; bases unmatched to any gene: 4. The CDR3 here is CASSFFRGPNSPLHF. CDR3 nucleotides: TGTGCCAGCAGCTTCTTCAGGGGGCCTAATTCACCCCTCCACTTT. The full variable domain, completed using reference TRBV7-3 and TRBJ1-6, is GAGVSQTPSNKVTEKGKYVELRCDPISGHTALYWYRQSLGQGPEFLIYFQGTGAADDSGLPNDRFFAVRPEGSVSTLKIQRTERGDSAVYLCASSFFRGPNSPLHFGNGTRLTVT.

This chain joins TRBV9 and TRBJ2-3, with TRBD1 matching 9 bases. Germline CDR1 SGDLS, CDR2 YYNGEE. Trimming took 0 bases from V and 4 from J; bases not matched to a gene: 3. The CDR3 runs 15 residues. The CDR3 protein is CASSVGTGGADTQYF. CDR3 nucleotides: TGTGCCAGCAGCGTAGGAACAGGGGGCGCAGATACGCAGTATTTT.

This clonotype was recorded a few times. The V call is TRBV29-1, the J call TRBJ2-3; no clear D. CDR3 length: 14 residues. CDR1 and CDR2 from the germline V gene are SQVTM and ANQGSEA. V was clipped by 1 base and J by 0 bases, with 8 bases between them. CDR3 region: CSVEAWASTDTQYF. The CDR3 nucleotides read TGCAGCGTTGAAGCTTGGGCTAGCACAGATACGCAGTATTTT.

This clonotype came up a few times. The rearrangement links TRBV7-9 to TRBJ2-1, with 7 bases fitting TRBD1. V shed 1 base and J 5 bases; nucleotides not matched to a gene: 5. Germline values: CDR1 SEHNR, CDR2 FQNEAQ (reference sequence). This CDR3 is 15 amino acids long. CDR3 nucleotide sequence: TGTGCCAGCAGCTTAGTTTCGACAGGGAACAATGAGCAGTTCTTC. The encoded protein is CASSLVSTGNNEQFF.

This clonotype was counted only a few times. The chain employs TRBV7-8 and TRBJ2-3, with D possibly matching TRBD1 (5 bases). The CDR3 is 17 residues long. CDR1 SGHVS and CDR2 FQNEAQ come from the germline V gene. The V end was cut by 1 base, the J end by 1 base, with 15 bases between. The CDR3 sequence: CASSLVPNRRRTDTQYF. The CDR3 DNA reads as TGTGCCAGCAGCTTAGTTCCCAACAGGCGTCGCACAGATACGCAGTATTTT.

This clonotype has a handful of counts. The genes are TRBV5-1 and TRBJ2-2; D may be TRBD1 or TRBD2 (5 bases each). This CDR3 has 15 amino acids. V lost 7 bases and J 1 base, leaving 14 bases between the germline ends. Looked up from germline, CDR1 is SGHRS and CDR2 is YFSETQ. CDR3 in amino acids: CASVMGTVNTGELFF. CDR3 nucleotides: TGCGCCAGCGTGATGGGGACGGTGAACACCGGGGAGCTGTTTTTT.

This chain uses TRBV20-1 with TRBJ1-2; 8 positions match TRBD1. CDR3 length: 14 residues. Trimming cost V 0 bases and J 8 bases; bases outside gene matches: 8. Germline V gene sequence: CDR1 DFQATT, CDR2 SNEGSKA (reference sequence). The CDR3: CSARDEAGGGGYTF. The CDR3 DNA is TGCAGTGCTAGAGATGAGGCAGGGGGCGGCGGCTACACCTTC.

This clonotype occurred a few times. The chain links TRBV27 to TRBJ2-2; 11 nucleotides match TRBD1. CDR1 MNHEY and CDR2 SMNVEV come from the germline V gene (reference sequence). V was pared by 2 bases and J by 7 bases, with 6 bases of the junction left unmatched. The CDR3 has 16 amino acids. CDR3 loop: CASSLPGQGAGGELFF. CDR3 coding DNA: TGTGCCAGCAGTTTACCCGGACAGGGGGCCGGCGGGGAGCTGTTTTTT.

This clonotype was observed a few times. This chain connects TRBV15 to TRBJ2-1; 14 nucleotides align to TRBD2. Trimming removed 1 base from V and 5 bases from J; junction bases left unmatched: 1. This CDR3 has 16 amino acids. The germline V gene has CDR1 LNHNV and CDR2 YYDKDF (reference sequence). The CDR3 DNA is TGTGCCACCAGCAGAGGGACTAGCGGGGGGAACAATGAGCAGTTCTTC. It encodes CATSRGTSGGNNEQFF.

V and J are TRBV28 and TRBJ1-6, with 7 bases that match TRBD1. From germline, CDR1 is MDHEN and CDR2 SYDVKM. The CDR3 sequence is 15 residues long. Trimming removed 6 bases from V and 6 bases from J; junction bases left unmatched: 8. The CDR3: CASSQRTGFNSPLHF. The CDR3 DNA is TGTGCCAGCAGCCAGCGGACAGGATTTAATTCACCCCTCCACTTT.

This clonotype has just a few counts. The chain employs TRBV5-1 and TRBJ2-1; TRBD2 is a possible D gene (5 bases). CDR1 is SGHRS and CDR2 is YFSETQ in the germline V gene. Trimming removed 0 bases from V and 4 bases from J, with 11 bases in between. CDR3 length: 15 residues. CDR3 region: CASSLVGEGYNEQFF. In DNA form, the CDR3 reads TGCGCCAGCAGCTTGGTCGGTGAGGGTTACAATGAGCAGTTCTTC. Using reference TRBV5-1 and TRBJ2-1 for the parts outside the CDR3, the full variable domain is KAGVTQTPRYLIKTRGQQVTLSCSPISGHRSVSWYQQTPGQGLQFLFEYFSETQRNKGNFPGRFSGRQFSNSRSEMNVSTLELGDSALYLCASSLVGEGYNEQFFGPGTRLTVL.

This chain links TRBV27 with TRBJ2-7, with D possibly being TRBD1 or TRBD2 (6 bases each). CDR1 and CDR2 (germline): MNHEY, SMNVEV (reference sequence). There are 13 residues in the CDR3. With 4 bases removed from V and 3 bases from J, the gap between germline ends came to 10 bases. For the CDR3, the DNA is TGTGCCAGCAGTTGGGGGGCGAACTACGAGCAGTACGTC. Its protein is CASSWGANYEQYV.

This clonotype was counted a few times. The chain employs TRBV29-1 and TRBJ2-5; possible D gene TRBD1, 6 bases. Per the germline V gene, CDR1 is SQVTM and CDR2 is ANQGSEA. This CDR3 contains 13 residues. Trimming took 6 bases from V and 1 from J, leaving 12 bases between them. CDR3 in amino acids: CSVGAGSQETQYF. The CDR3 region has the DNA TGCAGCGTGGGGGCAGGTAGCCAAGAGACCCAGTACTTC.

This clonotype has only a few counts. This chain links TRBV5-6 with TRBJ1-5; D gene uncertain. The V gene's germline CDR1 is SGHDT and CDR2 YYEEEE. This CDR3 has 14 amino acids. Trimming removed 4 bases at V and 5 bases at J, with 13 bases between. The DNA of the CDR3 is TGTGCCAGCAGCCTTGACGGATGGGATCAGCCCCAGCATTTT. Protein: CASSLDGWDQPQHF.

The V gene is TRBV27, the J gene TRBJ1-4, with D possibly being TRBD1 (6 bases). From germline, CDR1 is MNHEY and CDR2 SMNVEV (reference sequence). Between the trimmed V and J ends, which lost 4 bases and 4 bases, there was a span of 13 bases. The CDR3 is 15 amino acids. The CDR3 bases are TGTGCCAGCAGTTCTCAGGGGCCATATAATGAAAAACTGTTTTTT. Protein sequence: CASSSQGPYNEKLFF.

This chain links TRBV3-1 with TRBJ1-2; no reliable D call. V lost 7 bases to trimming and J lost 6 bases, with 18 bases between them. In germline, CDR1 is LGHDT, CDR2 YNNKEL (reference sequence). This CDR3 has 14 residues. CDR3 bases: TGTGCCAGCATTCGGGCAGGCTCCTCCCATGGCTACACCTTC. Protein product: CASIRAGSSHGYTF.

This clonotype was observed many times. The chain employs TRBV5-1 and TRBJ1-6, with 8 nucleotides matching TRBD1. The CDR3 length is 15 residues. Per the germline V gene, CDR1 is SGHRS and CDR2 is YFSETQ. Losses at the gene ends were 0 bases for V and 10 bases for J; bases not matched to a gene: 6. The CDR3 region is CASSLVDRVLSPLHF. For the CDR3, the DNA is TGCGCCAGCAGCTTGGTGGACAGGGTGTTGTCACCCCTCCACTTT. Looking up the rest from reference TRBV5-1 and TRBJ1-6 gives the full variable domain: KAGVTQTPRYLIKTRGQQVTLSCSPISGHRSVSWYQQTPGQGLQFLFEYFSETQRNKGNFPGRFSGRQFSNSRSEMNVSTLELGDSALYLCASSLVDRVLSPLHFGNGTRLTVT.

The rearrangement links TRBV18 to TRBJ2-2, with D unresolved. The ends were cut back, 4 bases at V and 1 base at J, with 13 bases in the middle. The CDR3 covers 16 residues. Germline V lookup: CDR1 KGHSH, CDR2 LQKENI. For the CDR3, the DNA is TGTGCCAGCTCACAACTGACGAGCAGGAACACCGGGGAGCTGTTTTTT. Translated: CASSQLTSRNTGELFF.

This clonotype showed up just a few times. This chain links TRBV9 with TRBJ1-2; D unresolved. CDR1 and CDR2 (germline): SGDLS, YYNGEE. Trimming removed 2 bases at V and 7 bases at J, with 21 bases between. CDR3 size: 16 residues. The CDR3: CASSVSPGQEGSGYTF. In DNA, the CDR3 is TGTGCCAGCAGCGTTTCGCCAGGCCAAGAGGGAAGTGGCTACACCTTC.

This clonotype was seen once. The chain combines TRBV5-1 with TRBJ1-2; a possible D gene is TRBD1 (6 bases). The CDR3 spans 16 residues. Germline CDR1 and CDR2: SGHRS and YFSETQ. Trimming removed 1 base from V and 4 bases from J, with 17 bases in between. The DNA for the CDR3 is TGCGCCAGCAGCTTGTATTCGGACAGCACTTTCTATGGCTACACCTTC. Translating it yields CASSLYSDSTFYGYTF.

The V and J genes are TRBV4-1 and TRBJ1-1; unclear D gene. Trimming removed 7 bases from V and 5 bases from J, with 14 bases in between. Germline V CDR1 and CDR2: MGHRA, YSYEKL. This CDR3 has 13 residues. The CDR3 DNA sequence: TGCGCCAGCACCCCAGAGTTGCGGACTGAAGCTTTCTTT. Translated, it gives CASTPELRTEAFF.

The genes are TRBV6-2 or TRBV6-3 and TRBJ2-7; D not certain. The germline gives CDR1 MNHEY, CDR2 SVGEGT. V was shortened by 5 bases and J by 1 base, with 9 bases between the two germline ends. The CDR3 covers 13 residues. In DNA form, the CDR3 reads TGTGCCAGCAGTAACAGCCTATCCTACGAGCAGTACTTC. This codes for CASSNSLSYEQYF.

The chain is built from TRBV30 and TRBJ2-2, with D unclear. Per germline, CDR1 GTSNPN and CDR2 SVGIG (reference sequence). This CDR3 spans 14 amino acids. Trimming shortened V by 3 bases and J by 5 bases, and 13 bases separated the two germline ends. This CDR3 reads CAWSVAATTGELFF. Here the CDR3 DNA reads TGTGCCTGGAGCGTCGCAGCAACAACCGGGGAGCTGTTTTTT.